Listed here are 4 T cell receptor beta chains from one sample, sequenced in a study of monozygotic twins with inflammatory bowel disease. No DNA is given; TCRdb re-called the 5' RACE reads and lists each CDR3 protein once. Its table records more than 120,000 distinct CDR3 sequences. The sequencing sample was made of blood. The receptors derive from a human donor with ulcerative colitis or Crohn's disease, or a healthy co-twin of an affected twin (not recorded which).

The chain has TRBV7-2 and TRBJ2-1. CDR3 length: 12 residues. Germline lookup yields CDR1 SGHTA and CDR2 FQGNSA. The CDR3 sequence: CASFTSPNEQFF. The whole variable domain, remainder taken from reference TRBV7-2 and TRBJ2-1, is GAGVSQSPSNKVTEKGKDVELRCDPISGHTALYWYRQSLGQGLEFLIYFQGNSAPDKSGLPSDRFSAERTGGSVSTLTIQRTQQEDSAVYLCASFTSPNEQFFGPGTRLTVL.

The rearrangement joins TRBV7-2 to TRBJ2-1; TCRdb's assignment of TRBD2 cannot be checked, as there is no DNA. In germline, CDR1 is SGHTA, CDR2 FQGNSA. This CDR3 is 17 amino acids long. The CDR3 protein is CASSLAASGGPYNEQFF.

CDR3 region: CSAPRTGIVYGYTF. The chain carries TRBV20-1 and TRBJ1-2; absent DNA, TCRdb's TRBD1 call cannot be checked. This CDR3 is built from 14 residues. CDR1 DFQATT and CDR2 SNEGSKA come from the germline V gene (reference sequence).

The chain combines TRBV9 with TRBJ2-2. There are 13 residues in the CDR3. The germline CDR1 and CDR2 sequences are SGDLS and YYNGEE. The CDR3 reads CASSVGLTGELFF.